One sample yielded the 23 T cell receptor beta chains listed below, sequenced in a study of blood T cell repertoires in COVID-19. Method: immunoSEQ multiplex PCR; TCRdb's copy keeps in-frame clones and lacks some. The sample comprises some 340,000 clones, 80% to 90% of which are singletons, and about 5.7% rests with the top ten. Specimen: PBMCs or T cells enriched from blood (not recorded which). These receptors were collected from a woman aged 25 to 39 who had recovered from COVID-19.

V usage is TRBV29-1 and J usage is TRBJ2-3, with D unclear. The V and J ends lost 7 bases and 0 bases respectively, with 8 bases between them. The V gene's germline CDR1 is SQVTM and CDR2 ANQGSEA. The CDR3 consists of 12 residues. The DNA of the CDR3 is TGCAGCGCTGTCCTAAGCACAGATACGCAGTATTTT. This gives the protein CSAVLSTDTQYF.

The chain couples TRBV9 to TRBJ1-6; D might be TRBD1 (6 bases). V lost 3 bases, J lost 10 bases, and 14 bases lay in between. The germline gives CDR1 SGDLS, CDR2 YYNGEE. The CDR3 totals 14 residues. CDR3 residues: CASSARGGGSPLHF. For the CDR3, the DNA is TGTGCCAGCAGCGCCAGAGGGGGGGGGTCACCCCTCCACTTT.

The V call is TRBV25-1, the J call TRBJ1-2; 10 bases fit TRBD1. V shed 4 bases, J shed 5 bases, and the junction held 1 base outside the gene matches. Germline assignment: CDR1 MGHDK and CDR2 SYGVNS. This CDR3 contains 13 residues. As DNA, the CDR3 is TGTGCCAGCAGTGGGGGACAGGGGTATGGCTACACCTTC. As protein: CASSGGQGYGYTF.

Here the CDR3 reads CASSLEGRGTYGYTF. The CDR3 nucleotides are TGCGCCAGCAGCTTGGAGGGCAGGGGGACGTATGGCTACACCTTC. This chain connects TRBV5-1 to TRBJ1-2, with 7 bases that match TRBD1. CDR3 length: 15 residues. Looked up from germline, CDR1 is SGHRS and CDR2 is YFSETQ. V lost 0 bases and J lost 5; bases outside the gene matches: 7.

In the case of this clone: At one end, the junction sequence differs from germline, possibly due to a read error. V usage is TRBV6-1 and J usage is TRBJ1-5, with D maybe TRBD1 (5 bases). The CDR3 totals 15 residues. In germline, CDR1 is MNHNS, CDR2 SASEGT. The CDR3 region is CASSEAGGSYQPQHF. For the CDR3, the DNA is TGTGCCAGCAGTGAAGCCGGGGGTAGCTATCAGCCCCAGCATTTT.

This clone was seen a few times. The CDR3 reads CSASIGTEETQYF. In DNA, the CDR3 is TGCAGTGCTAGTATCGGGACAGAAGAGACCCAGTACTTC. The chain links TRBV20-1 to TRBJ2-5; 7 bases map to TRBD1. Looked up from germline, CDR1 is DFQATT and CDR2 is SNEGSKA (reference sequence). V was clipped by 3 bases and J by 3 bases; unmatched bases: 4. This CDR3 region has 13 residues.

The chain employs TRBV19 and TRBJ1-6; D gene ambiguous. The CDR3 sequence is 15 residues long. Trimming removed 6 bases at V and 6 bases at J, with 15 bases between. Germline CDR1 LNHDA, CDR2 SQIVND (reference sequence). This CDR3 is CASSTPEESNSPLHF. CDR3 in DNA: TGTGCCAGTAGCACCCCCGAGGAAAGTAATTCACCCCTCCACTTT.

The chain employs TRBV5-1 and TRBJ2-3, with 10 bases lining up with TRBD2. Germline CDR1 and CDR2: SGHRS and YFSETQ. CDR3 size: 16 residues. V lost 0 bases, J lost 2 bases, and 3 bases stayed unmatched. The CDR3 spells CASSLAAGGHTDTQYF. CDR3 coding DNA: TGCGCCAGCAGCTTGGCAGCGGGGGGGCACACAGATACGCAGTATTTT.

CDR3 DNA: TGCACCAGCAGCCAAGGGGCCGGATCAGGGGGCGGAGGTTCACCCCTCCACTTT. It specifies CTSSQGAGSGGGGSPLHF. This chain joins TRBV1 and TRBJ1-6; the table's D call, TRBD1, was not checked against the DNA. TRBV1 is designated a pseudogene. The CDR3 loop spans 18 amino acids.

The rearrangement joins TRBV19 to TRBJ1-1, with D uncertain. The germline V and J ends were trimmed by 4 bases and 2 bases, with 8 bases remaining between them. The CDR3 consists of 13 residues. Germline V CDR1 and CDR2: LNHDA, SQIVND (reference sequence). CDR3 coding DNA: TGTGCCAGTAGTACCGGGTTTAACACTGAAGCTTTCTTT. Protein product: CASSTGFNTEAFF.

Only one count was recorded for this clone. The chain combines TRBV4-1 with TRBJ2-3, with a weak D call TRBD2 (5 bases). The CDR3 extends over 15 amino acids. Germline V CDR1 and CDR2: MGHRA, YSYEKL. Trimming removed 0 bases from V and 6 bases from J, with 13 bases in between. CDR3 amino acids: CASSQDTSERDTQYF. DNA of the CDR3: TGCGCCAGCAGCCAAGATACTAGTGAGCGGGATACGCAGTATTTT.

The rearrangement links TRBV7-9 to TRBJ1-2; D gene uncertain. CDR1 is SEHNR, CDR2 FQNEAQ, per germline (reference sequence). The CDR3 totals 11 residues. V lost 8 bases to trimming and J lost 3 bases, with 7 bases between them. CDR3 loop: CASVGDYGYTF. The DNA for the CDR3 is TGTGCCAGCGTGGGAGACTATGGCTACACCTTC.

The chain joins TRBV27 to TRBJ2-5; 8 bases map to TRBD1. Germline V lookup: CDR1 MNHEY, CDR2 SMNVEV (reference sequence). V gave up 4 bases and J gave up 4 bases; unmatched junction bases: 8. The CDR3 runs 15 residues. The CDR3 DNA follows: TGTGCCAGCAGTTCGGACAGGGAAGTACGAGAGACCCAGTACTTC. Translating gives CASSSDREVRETQYF.

V and J are TRBV6-5 and TRBJ1-1; unclear D gene. The CDR3 extends over 16 amino acids. V was pared by 0 bases and J by 4 bases, with 15 bases between. CDR1 and CDR2 (germline): MNHEY, SVGAGI. This chain's CDR3 is CASSYSFGEWATEAFF. CDR3 nucleotide sequence: TGTGCCAGCAGTTACTCGTTTGGGGAGTGGGCCACTGAAGCTTTCTTT.

The chain has TRBV6-5 and TRBJ1-2; D is uncertain. This CDR3 is built from 13 residues. Per the germline V gene, CDR1 is MNHEY and CDR2 is SVGAGI. V was shortened by 2 bases and J by 5 bases, with 9 bases between the two germline ends. DNA of the CDR3: TGTGCCAGCAGTTACAGTGGGAGGTATGGCTACACCTTC. Protein: CASSYSGRYGYTF.

The chain has TRBV7-2 and TRBJ2-4; TRBD1 matches 9 bases. This CDR3 region has 15 residues. V lost 5 bases, J lost 6 bases, and 8 bases stayed unmatched. CDR1 and CDR2 (germline): SGHTA, FQGNSA. CDR3 amino acids: CASSPRQGDLNIQYF. Here the CDR3 DNA reads TGTGCCAGCAGCCCACGACAGGGGGATTTAAACATTCAGTACTTC. The complete variable domain, with remaining parts taken from reference TRBV7-2 and TRBJ2-4, reads GAGVSQSPSNKVTEKGKDVELRCDPISGHTALYWYRQSLGQGLEFLIYFQGNSAPDKSGLPSDRFSAERTGGSVSTLTIQRTQQEDSAVYLCASSPRQGDLNIQYFGAGTRLSVL.

J is TRBJ2-7 and V is TRBV28; TRBD1 agrees at 10 bases. Germline V lookup: CDR1 MDHEN, CDR2 SYDVKM. With 6 bases clipped from V and 4 bases from J, the junction kept 6 bases outside the gene matches. The CDR3 has 14 residues. DNA for the CDR3: TGTGCCAGCAGAGCCGGGACAGGGGTGTACGAGCAGTACTTC. This sequence encodes CASRAGTGVYEQYF.

The chain links TRBV5-1 to TRBJ1-1; a weak D match, TRBD1 (5 bases). Germline lookup yields CDR1 SGHRS and CDR2 YFSETQ. There are 14 residues in the CDR3. Trimming left V 0 bases short and J 7 bases short, with 13 bases between. The CDR3 region is CASSLGQGFDEAFF. The CDR3 DNA reads TGCGCCAGCAGCTTGGGTCAGGGATTCGATGAAGCTTTCTTT.

The genes are TRBV12-3 or TRBV12-4 and TRBJ2-1, with D perhaps matching TRBD1 (5 bases). The CDR3 runs to 13 residues. Between the trimmed V and J ends, which lost 1 base and 9 bases, there was a span of 10 bases. The CDR3: CASSLGRVGEQFF. In nucleotides, the CDR3 is TGTGCCAGCAGTTTAGGCAGGGTCGGTGAGCAGTTCTTC.

This clone was observed at least ten times. The V gene is TRBV4-2, the J gene TRBJ2-7; 11 bases fit TRBD2. Germline CDR1 and CDR2: LGHNA and YNFKEQ. This CDR3 contains 15 residues. Trimming removed 0 bases from V and 5 bases from J; junction bases left unmatched: 3. CDR3 nucleotides: TGTGCCAGCAGCCAAGATAGCGGGGGGGCCAACGAGCAGTACTTC. This encodes CASSQDSGGANEQYF.

The chain has TRBV7-9 and TRBJ1-2; the match to TRBD1 covers 7 bases. Germline V gives CDR1 SEHNR, CDR2 FQNEAQ (reference sequence). The length of the CDR3 is 13 residues. V trimming: 5 bases; J trimming: 12 bases; junction bases outside the gene matches: 12. Here the CDR3 reads CASSIEVEGAHTF. CDR3 DNA sequence: TGTGCCAGCAGCATAGAGGTGGAGGGGGCCCACACCTTC.

This chain links TRBV5-1 with TRBJ1-6; D might be TRBD1 (5 bases). CDR1 and CDR2 from the germline V gene are SGHRS and YFSETQ. This CDR3 is 16 amino acids long. The V gene lost 2 bases and the J gene lost 0 bases, with 9 bases spanning the gap. CDR3: CASSLTGSSYNSPLHF. CDR3 nucleotide sequence: TGCGCCAGCAGCTTAACAGGAAGCTCCTATAATTCACCCCTCCACTTT.

The chain combines TRBV28 with TRBJ2-6, with unresolved D. This CDR3 spans 15 amino acids. V lost 7 bases to trimming and J lost 5 bases, with 15 bases between them. From germline, CDR1 is MDHEN and CDR2 SYDVKM. The CDR3: CASTPGLLRANVLTF. CDR3 coding DNA: TGTGCCAGCACCCCCGGTCTACTCCGGGCCAACGTCCTGACTTTC.